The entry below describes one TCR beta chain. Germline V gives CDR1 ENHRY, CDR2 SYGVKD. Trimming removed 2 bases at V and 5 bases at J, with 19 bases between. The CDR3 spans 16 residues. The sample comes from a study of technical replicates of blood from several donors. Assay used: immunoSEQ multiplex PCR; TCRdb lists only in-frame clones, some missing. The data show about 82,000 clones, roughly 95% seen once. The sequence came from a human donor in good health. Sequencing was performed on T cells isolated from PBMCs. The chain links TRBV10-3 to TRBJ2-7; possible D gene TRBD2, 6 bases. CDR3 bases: TGTGCCATCAGTGAGCCGAGACTAGTCTCAAATCACGAGCAGTACTTC. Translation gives CAISEPRLVSNHEQYF.